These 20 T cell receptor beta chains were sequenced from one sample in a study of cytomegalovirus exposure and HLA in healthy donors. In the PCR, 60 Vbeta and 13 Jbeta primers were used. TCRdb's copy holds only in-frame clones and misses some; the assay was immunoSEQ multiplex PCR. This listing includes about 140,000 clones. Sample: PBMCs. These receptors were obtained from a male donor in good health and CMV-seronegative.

The CDR3 region is CASSYRREGNTIYF. In DNA, the CDR3 is TGTGCCAGCAGTTACCGGCGGGAAGGAAACACCATATATTTT. This chain links TRBV6-5 with TRBJ1-3; D gene ambiguous. The CDR3 length is 14 residues. Germline CDR1 is MNHEY and CDR2 is SVGAGI. Trimming took off 2 bases at V and 4 bases at J, with 9 bases between the two ends.

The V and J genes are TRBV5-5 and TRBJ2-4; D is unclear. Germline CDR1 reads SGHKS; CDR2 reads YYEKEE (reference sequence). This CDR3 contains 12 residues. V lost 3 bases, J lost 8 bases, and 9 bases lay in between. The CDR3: CASSWLLDIQYF. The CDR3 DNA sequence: TGTGCCAGCAGCTGGCTCTTGGACATTCAGTACTTC.

CDR3 sequence reads: CASSEVGGGDEQFF. Here the CDR3 DNA reads TGTGCCAGCAGTGAAGTAGGCGGAGGGGATGAGCAGTTCTTC. The chain joins TRBV25-1 to TRBJ2-1; D possibly corresponds to TRBD2 (6 bases). Germline loops: CDR1 MGHDK, CDR2 SYGVNS. V was pared by 2 bases and J by 8 bases, with 13 bases between. The CDR3 runs to 14 residues. Full variable domain (remainder filled in from reference TRBV25-1 and TRBJ2-1): EADIYQTPRYLVIGTGKKITLECSQTMGHDKMYWYQQDPGMELHLIHYSYGVNSTEKGDLSSESTVSRIRTEHFPLTLESARPSHTSQYLCASSEVGGGDEQFFGPGTRLTVL.

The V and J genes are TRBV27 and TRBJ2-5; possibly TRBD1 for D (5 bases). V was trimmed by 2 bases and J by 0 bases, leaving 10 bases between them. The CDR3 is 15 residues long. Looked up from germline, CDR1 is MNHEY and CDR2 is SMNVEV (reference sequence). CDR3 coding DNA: TGTGCCAGCAGTTTAACATGGACAAACCAAGAGACCCAGTACTTC. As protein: CASSLTWTNQETQYF.

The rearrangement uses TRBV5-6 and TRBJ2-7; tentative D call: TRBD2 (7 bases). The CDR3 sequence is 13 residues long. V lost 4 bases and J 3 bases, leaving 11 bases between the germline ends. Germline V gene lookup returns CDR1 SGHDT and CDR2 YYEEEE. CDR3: CASSGGANYEQYF. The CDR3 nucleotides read TGTGCCAGCAGCGGGGGGGCGAACTACGAGCAGTACTTC.

CDR3 DNA sequence: TGTGCCAGCTCACCAAGGACAGGGGACACCGGGGAGCTGTTTTTT. Protein: CASSPRTGDTGELFF. The rearrangement joins TRBV18 to TRBJ2-2, with TRBD1 identical over 9 bases. The V and J ends lost 2 bases and 3 bases, in that order; junction bases with no gene match: 1. Germline V gene sequence: CDR1 KGHSH, CDR2 LQKENI. This CDR3 comprises 15 residues.

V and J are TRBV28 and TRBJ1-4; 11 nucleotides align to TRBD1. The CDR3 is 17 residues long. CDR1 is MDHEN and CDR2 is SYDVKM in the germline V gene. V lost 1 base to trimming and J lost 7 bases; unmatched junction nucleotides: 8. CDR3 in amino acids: CASSLLASGTGGEKLFF. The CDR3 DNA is TGTGCCAGCAGTTTATTGGCTTCTGGGACAGGGGGTGAAAAACTGTTTTTT. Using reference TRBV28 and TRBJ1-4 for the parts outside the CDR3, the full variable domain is DVKVTQSSRYLVKRTGEKVFLECVQDMDHENMFWYRQDPGLGLRLIYFSYDVKMKEKGDIPEGYSVSREKKERFSLILESASTNQTSMYLCASSLLASGTGGEKLFFGSGTQLSVL.

The chain's CDR3 is CAGTDSEGGWYTEAFF. DNA for the CDR3: TGTGCCGGAACTGACAGTGAGGGAGGTTGGTACACTGAAGCTTTCTTT. V is TRBV30 and J is TRBJ1-1; a possible D gene is TRBD1 (5 bases). Trimming removed 8 bases from V and 3 bases from J, with 25 bases in between. Germline assignment: CDR1 GTSNPN and CDR2 SVGIG (reference sequence). CDR3 length: 16 amino acids.

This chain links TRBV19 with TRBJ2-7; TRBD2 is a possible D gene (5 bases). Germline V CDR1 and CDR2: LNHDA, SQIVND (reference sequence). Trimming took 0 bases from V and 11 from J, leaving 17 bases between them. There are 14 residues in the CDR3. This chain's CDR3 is CASSIELGVIGEYF. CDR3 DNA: TGTGCCAGTAGTATAGAACTAGGAGTCATCGGAGAGTACTTC.

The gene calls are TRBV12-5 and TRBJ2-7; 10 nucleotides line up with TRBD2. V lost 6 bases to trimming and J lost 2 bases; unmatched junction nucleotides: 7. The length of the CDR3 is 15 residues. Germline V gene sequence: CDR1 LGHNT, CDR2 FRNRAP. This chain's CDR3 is CASGRESGRAYEQYF. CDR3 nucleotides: TGTGCTAGTGGCCGCGAGAGCGGGAGGGCCTACGAGCAGTACTTC.

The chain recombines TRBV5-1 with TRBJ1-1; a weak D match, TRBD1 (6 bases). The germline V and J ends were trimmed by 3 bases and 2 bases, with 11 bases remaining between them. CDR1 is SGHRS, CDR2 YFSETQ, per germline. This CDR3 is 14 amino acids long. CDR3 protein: CASSSRDTNTEAFF. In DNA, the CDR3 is TGCGCCAGCAGCTCGAGGGACACCAACACTGAAGCTTTCTTT. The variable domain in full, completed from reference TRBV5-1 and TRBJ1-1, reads KAGVTQTPRYLIKTRGQQVTLSCSPISGHRSVSWYQQTPGQGLQFLFEYFSETQRNKGNFPGRFSGRQFSNSRSEMNVSTLELGDSALYLCASSSRDTNTEAFFGQGTRLTVV.

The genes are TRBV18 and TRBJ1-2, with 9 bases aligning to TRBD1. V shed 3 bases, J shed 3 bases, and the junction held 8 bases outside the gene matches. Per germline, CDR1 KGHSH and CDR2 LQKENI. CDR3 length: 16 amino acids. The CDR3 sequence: CASSPRDRVNDYGYTF. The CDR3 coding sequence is TGTGCCAGCTCACCGCGGGACAGGGTGAACGACTATGGCTACACCTTC.

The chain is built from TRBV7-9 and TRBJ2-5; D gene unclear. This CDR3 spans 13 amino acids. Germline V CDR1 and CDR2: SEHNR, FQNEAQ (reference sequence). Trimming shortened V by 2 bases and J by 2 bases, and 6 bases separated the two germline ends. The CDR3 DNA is TGTGCCAGCAGCTTATTCCAGCAAGAGACCCAGTACTTC. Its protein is CASSLFQQETQYF.

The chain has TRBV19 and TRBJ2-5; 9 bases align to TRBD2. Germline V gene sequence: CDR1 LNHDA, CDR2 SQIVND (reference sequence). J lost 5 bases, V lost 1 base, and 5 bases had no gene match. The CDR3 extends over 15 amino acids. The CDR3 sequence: CASSIGGRARETQYF. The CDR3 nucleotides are TGTGCCAGTAGTATAGGCGGGAGGGCCAGGGAGACCCAGTACTTC.

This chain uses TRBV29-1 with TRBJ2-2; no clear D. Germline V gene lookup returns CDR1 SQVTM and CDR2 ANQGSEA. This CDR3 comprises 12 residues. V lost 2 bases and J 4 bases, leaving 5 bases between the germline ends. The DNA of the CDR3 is TGCAGCGTTGAAAGTAGCACCGGGGAGCTGTTTTTT. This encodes CSVESSTGELFF.

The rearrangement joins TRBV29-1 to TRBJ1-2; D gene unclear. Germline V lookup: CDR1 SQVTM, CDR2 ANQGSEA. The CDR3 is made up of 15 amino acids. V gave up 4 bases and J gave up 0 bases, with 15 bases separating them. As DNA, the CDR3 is TGCAGCGTTGGTGACTTCAAGGTGCCTAACTATGGCTACACCTTC. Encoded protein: CSVGDFKVPNYGYTF.

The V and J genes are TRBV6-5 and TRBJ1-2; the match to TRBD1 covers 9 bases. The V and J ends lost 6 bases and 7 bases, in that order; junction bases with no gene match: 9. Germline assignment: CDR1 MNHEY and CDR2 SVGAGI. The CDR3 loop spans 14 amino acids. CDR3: CASRPGQGIGGYTF. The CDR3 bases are TGTGCCAGCAGACCAGGACAGGGGATCGGTGGCTACACCTTC.

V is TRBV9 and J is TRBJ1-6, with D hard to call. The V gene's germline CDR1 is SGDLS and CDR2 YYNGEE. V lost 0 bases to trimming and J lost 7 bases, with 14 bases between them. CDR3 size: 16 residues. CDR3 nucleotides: TGTGCCAGCAGCGTAGGAGGGCCCCCTAGGAATTCACCCCTCCACTTT. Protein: CASSVGGPPRNSPLHF.

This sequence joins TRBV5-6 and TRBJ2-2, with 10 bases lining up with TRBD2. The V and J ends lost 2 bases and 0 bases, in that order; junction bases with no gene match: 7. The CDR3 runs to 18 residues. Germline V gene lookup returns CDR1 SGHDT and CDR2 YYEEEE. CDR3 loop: CASSLGLAGAANTGELFF. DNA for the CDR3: TGTGCCAGCAGCTTAGGTCTAGCGGGGGCGGCGAACACCGGGGAGCTGTTTTTT.

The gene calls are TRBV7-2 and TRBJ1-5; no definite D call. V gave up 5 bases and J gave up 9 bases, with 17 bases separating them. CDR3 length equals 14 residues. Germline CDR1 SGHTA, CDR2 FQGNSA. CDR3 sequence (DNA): TGTGCCAGCAGCCCGCTTTTTGGTGCGGGGCCCCAGCATTTT. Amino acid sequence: CASSPLFGAGPQHF.